This T cell receptor (beta chain) came from a study of a mutant IDH1 vaccine in newly diagnosed glioma. Study details: The vaccination schedule gave patients eight doses in weeks 1, 3, 5, 7, 11, 15, 19 and 23. In some groups vaccination began 4-6 weeks post-radiotherapy; others received it with temozolomide. Earlier therapy was either radiotherapy, temozolomide, or both, and most got both.

Measured with immunoSEQ multiplex PCR; TCRdb has only the in-frame clones, and not every one. The sample shows approximately 64,000 clones, roughly 80% of them seen only once. Worth noting for this clone: Its specificity is not known.

The junction had 9 bases not matched to a gene; V was cut back by 4 bases and J by 3 bases. Germline CDR1 SGHRS, CDR2 YFSETQ. CDR3 length equals 15 residues. Time point described: week 11, during vaccination. Topical imiquimod was applied with each vaccine dose, which held 300 ug of mutant IDH1 20-mer peptide. This chain joins TRBV5-1 and TRBJ2-7; 8 bases agree with TRBD2. The receptor was derived from a woman between 50 and 59 years old with glioma. Sequencing was performed on PBMCs, taken from a glioma patient whose treatment included an IDH1 peptide vaccine. The CDR3 coding sequence is TGCGCCAGCAGCCCCTCCGGGGGGGCGTACTACGAGCAGTACTTC. This codes for CASSPSGGAYYEQYF.